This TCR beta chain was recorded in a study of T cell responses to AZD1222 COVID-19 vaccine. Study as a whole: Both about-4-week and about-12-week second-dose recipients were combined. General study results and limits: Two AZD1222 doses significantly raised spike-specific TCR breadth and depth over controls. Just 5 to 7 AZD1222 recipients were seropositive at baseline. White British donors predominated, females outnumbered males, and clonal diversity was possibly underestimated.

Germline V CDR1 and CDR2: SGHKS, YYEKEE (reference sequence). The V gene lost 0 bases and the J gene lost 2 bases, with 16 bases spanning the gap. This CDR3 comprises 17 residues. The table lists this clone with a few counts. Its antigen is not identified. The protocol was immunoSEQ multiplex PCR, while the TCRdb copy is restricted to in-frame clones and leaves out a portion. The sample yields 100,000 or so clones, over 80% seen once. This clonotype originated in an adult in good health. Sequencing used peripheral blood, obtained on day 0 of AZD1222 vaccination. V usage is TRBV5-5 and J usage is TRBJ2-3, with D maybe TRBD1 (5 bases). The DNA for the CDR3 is TGTGCCAGCAGCTTGGGGGGCAGGGTTTTCCACACAGATACGCAGTATTTT. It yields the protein CASSLGGRVFHTDTQYF.